Presented here are 3 T cell receptor beta chains from one specimen sequenced in a study of cytomegalovirus exposure and HLA in healthy donors. The PCR used 60 Vbeta and 13 Jbeta primers. Clones were read by immunoSEQ multiplex PCR, and TCRdb kept only the in-frame ones, dropping some. The sample lists fewer than 250,000 clones, approximately 78% occurring once. Material for sequencing was PBMCs. These receptors were obtained from a man younger than 40 in good health and CMV-seronegative.

The chain combines TRBV9 with TRBJ2-3, with D maybe TRBD2 (6 bases). V was pared by 4 bases and J by 0 bases, with 15 bases between. The length of the CDR3 is 16 residues. Germline V gene data show CDR1 as SGDLS and CDR2 as YYNGEE. As DNA, the CDR3 is TGTGCCAGCAGCCCACACGGGGGAGTGAGCACAGATACGCAGTATTTT. This codes for CASSPHGGVSTDTQYF.

The chain couples TRBV9 to TRBJ2-7, with 7 bases aligning to TRBD1. This CDR3 is built from 15 residues. J was trimmed by 3 bases and V by 0 bases; bases with no gene match: 6. Germline V CDR1 and CDR2: SGDLS, YYNGEE. The CDR3 region is CASSVDGTALYEQYF. The CDR3 nucleotides are TGTGCCAGCAGCGTAGACGGGACAGCACTCTACGAGCAGTACTTC.

This sequence joins TRBV5-1 and TRBJ2-7; 11 bases align to TRBD1. The CDR3 runs to 16 residues. Trimming took 2 bases from V and 3 from J; bases not matched to a gene: 7. Germline V gene lookup returns CDR1 SGHRS and CDR2 YFSETQ. DNA for the CDR3: TGCGCCAGCAGCTTTTGGGCCGGGACAGGGGGCTACGAGCAGTACTTC. The encoded protein is CASSFWAGTGGYEQYF.